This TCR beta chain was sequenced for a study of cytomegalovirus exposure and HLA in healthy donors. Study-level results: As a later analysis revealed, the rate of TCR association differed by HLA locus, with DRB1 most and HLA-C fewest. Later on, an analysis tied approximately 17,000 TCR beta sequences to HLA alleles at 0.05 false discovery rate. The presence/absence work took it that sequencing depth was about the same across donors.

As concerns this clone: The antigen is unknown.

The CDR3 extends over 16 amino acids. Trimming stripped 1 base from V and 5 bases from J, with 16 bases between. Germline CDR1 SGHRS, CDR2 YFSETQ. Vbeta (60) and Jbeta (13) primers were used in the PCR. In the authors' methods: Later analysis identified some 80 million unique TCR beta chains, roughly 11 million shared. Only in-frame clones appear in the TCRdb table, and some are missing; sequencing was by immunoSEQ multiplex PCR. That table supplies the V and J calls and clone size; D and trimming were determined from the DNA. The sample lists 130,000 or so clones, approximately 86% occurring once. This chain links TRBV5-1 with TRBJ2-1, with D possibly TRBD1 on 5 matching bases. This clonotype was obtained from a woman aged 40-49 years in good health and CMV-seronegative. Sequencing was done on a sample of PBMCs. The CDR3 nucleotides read TGCGCCAGCAGCTTGTGGGCAGGGCAAGCCAACAATGAGCAGTTCTTC. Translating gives CASSLWAGQANNEQFF.